This is a list of T cell receptor beta chains from one sample in a study of blood T cell repertoires in COVID-19. The repertoire was sequenced with immunoSEQ multiplex PCR; TCRdb's copy has only in-frame clones and lacks some. The sample holds 200,000 to 250,000 clones, 75% to 90% seen once. The sample taken for sequencing was PBMCs or T cells enriched from blood (not recorded which). The receptor set was obtained from a woman in her 30s who had been exposed to COVID-19. Each CDR3 is given with its conserved first and last residue. The D gene is left open where the match is weak. Rows may omit the clone size; those that give it use once, few, many or a size class.

v_call	j_call	d_call	clone_size	cdr3_aa	cdr3_nt
TRBV24-1	TRBJ2-3	TRBD2	NA	CATSDPSGTITDTQYF	TGTGCCACCAGTGATCCCAGCGGGACTATCACAGATACGCAGTATTTT
TRBV21-1	TRBJ1-5	NA	once	CASSKQEGDSGNQPQHF	TGTGCCAGCAGCAAGCAGGAAGGGGATTCGGGCAATCAGCCCCAGCATTTT
TRBV30	TRBJ2-1	TRBD2	NA	CAWSVRWPGGGNEQFF	TGTGCCTGGAGTGTACGCTGGCCGGGAGGGGGCAATGAGCAGTTCTTC
TRBV4-1	TRBJ2-7	NA	NA	CASSQRGEQYF	TGCGCCAGCAGCCAACGGGGCGAGCAGTACTTC
TRBV27	TRBJ1-3	NA	NA	CASSQGKTGNTIYF	TGTGCCAGCAGCCAGGGGAAGACTGGAAACACCATATATTTT
TRBV28	TRBJ1-1	TRBD1	NA	CASSTDRQGANTEAFF	TGTGCCAGCAGTACGGACAGGCAGGGAGCGAACACTGAAGCTTTCTTT
TRBV2	TRBJ2-3	TRBD2	NA	CASTDSPGGSTDTQYF	TGTGCCAGCACCGATTCCCCCGGGGGGAGCACAGATACGCAGTATTTT
TRBV4-1	TRBJ2-1	TRBD2	NA	CASSQVGLAGDNEQFF	TGCGCCAGCAGCCAAGTAGGGCTAGCGGGAGACAATGAGCAGTTCTTC
TRBV5-6	TRBJ2-7	NA	NA	CASSLEGVSYEQYF	TGTGCCAGCAGCTTGGAGGGGGTTTCCTACGAGCAGTACTTC
TRBV5-4	TRBJ1-1	NA	once	CASSPPLGGKRGTEAFF	TGTGCCAGCAGCCCGCCCCTGGGGGGGAAGAGGGGCACTGAAGCTTTCTTT
TRBV9	TRBJ2-7	TRBD2	NA	CASSPGLAGAYEQYF	TGTGCCAGCAGCCCGGGACTAGCGGGAGCTTACGAGCAGTACTTC
TRBV27	TRBJ1-2	NA	NA	CASSPRTLPTIYGYTF	TGTGCCAGCAGTCCACGGACACTTCCCACGATCTATGGCTACACCTTC
TRBV9	TRBJ2-3	NA	NA	CASSVDPEGEVRDTQYF	TGTGCCAGCAGCGTAGATCCGGAGGGAGAGGTCAGGGATACGCAGTATTTT
TRBV2	TRBJ2-1	TRBD2	NA	CASSATIAGNEQFF	TGTGCCAGCAGCGCTACGATAGCGGGCAATGAGCAGTTCTTC
TRBV7-8	TRBJ2-4	NA	NA	CASSWLPGVAKNIQYF	TGTGCCAGCAGCTGGCTCCCCGGGGTAGCCAAAAACATTCAGTACTTC
TRBV6-1	TRBJ1-1	NA	NA	CASSEFYRTVTEAFF	TGTGCCAGCAGTGAGTTTTACAGAACGGTGACTGAAGCTTTCTTT
TRBV7-2	TRBJ2-1	NA	few	CASSLVWLYNEQFF	TGTGCCAGCAGCTTAGTCTGGCTCTACAATGAGCAGTTCTTC
TRBV19	TRBJ1-5	NA	NA	CASSIREGMNNQPQHF	TGTGCCAGTAGTATCAGGGAGGGTATGAACAATCAGCCCCAGCATTTT
TRBV19	TRBJ2-5	NA	NA	CASAPNSNQETQYF	TGTGCCAGTGCCCCCAACAGCAACCAAGAGACCCAGTACTTC
TRBV6-5	TRBJ2-7	TRBD1	NA	CASSIGTVSYEQYF	TGTGCCAGCAGCATAGGGACAGTCTCCTACGAGCAGTACTTC
TRBV4-1	TRBJ2-1	NA	NA	CASSPTTLRVPYNEQFF	TGCGCCAGCAGCCCGACCACCCTCAGGGTCCCCTACAATGAGCAGTTCTTC
TRBV7-9	TRBJ1-3	NA	NA	CASEVKADGNTIYF	TGTGCCAGCGAAGTCAAGGCGGATGGAAACACCATATATTTT
TRBV5-1	TRBJ1-1	NA	NA	CASSGHGRTNTEAFF	TGCGCCAGCAGCGGACACGGACGGACGAACACTGAAGCTTTCTTT
TRBV15	TRBJ2-1	TRBD1	NA	CATSGQGQGSYNEQFF	TGTGCCACCAGCGGCCAGGGACAGGGCAGCTACAATGAGCAGTTCTTC
TRBV28	TRBJ1-1	NA	NA	CASRITGLPEAFF	TGTGCCAGCAGAATAACAGGGCTTCCTGAAGCTTTCTTT
TRBV7-9	TRBJ1-2	TRBD1	NA	CASSPPGGQGGYTF	TGTGCCAGCAGCCCCCCAGGGGGCCAGGGTGGCTACACCTTC
TRBV6-5	TRBJ1-1	TRBD1	NA	CASSASGTGTAFF	TGTGCCAGCAGCGCCTCCGGGACAGGGACGGCTTTCTTT